This paragraph reports one TCR beta chain. The antigen remains undetermined. Library preparation (for TCRbeta) was performed with unique molecular identifiers. TCRdb re-called the PCR reads through MiXCR, storing one row per CDR3 protein. The repertoire holds under 750,000 distinct CDR3 sequences, with 23% as singletons. These data are taken from a study of T-cell reconstitution after alpha-beta-depleted transplantation in children. Trimming removed 6 bases from V and 4 bases from J, with 15 bases in between. The CDR3 has 13 amino acids. CDR1 SQVTM and CDR2 ANQGSEA come from the germline V gene. Study-level points and caveats: Roughly two months post-transplant, alpha-beta T cells reportedly originated from several hundred graft clones that had expanded. Counts and diversity of T cells one year after transplant came mostly from newly produced T cells.

The specimen was PBMCs, mostly from graft donor cells, collected 360 days after TCRalphabeta/CD19-depleted stem cell transplant. The chain has TRBV29-1 and TRBJ1-2, with D perhaps TRBD1 (6 bases). The receptor was isolated from a boy less than two years old who had a stem cell transplant for acute myeloid leukemia, so the T cells may come from the graft donor. CDR3 protein: CSVFVGHIYGYTF. The CDR3 nucleotides are TGCAGCGTGTTCGTGGGACACATCTATGGCTACACCTTC.